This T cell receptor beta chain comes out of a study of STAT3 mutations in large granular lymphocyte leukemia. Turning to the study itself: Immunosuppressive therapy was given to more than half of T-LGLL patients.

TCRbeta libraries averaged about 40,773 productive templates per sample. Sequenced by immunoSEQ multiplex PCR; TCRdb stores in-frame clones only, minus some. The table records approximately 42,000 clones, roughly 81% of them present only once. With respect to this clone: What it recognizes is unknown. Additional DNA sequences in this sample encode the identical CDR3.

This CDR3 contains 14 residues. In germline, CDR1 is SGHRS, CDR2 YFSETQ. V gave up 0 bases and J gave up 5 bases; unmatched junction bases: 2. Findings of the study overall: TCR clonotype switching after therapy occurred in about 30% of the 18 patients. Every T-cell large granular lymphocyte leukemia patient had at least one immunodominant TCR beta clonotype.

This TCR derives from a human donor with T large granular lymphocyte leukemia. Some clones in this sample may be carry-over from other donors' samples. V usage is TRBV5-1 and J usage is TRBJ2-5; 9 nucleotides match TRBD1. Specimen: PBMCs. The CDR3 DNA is TGCGCCAGCAGCTTGGGACAGGGGGGTGAGACCCAGTACTTC. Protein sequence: CASSLGQGGETQYF.